One and the same sample provided the 26 T cell receptor beta chains below, sequenced in a study of neurological immune-mediated disorders. The time point is: technical triplicate 2. TCRdb reprocessed the 5' RACE reads with MiXCR, giving one entry per CDR3 protein. The sample shows approximately 28,000 distinct CDR3 sequences, about an eighth of them seen only once. The material sequenced was CD4+ T cells from blood. Receptors originate from a female donor with HTLV-1-associated myelopathy (HAM/TSP).

This clonotype was recorded at least ten times. The chain is built from TRBV28 and TRBJ2-5; 8 bases fit TRBD1. CDR1 MDHEN and CDR2 SYDVKM come from the germline V gene. The CDR3 covers 13 residues. Trimming at V came to 11 bases and at J to 4 bases, leaving 9 bases not matched to a gene. Here the CDR3 reads CAGKSGQGETQYF. CDR3 nucleotide sequence: TGTGCCGGCAAAAGCGGACAGGGAGAGACCCAGTACTTC.

This clonotype ranks as medium-sized (0.01 to 0.1%). The chain carries TRBV24-1 and TRBJ2-3, with D unresolved. CDR3 length: 12 residues. V was clipped by 9 bases and J by 6 bases, with 12 bases between them. Germline V gene lookup returns CDR1 KGHDR and CDR2 SFDVKD. The CDR3 sequence: CATRRIWDTQYF. DNA for the CDR3: TGTGCCACCCGTAGAATCTGGGATACGCAGTATTTT.

This clonotype appeared many times. The chain employs TRBV2 and TRBJ2-1; D unclear. Germline V lookup: CDR1 SNHLY, CDR2 FYNNEI. The CDR3 is 15 residues long. V was clipped by 5 bases and J by 6 bases, with 17 bases between them. CDR3 sequence: CASSPDKIWVNEQFF. The DNA for the CDR3 is TGTGCCAGCAGTCCCGACAAGATCTGGGTCAATGAGCAGTTCTTC.

The chain carries TRBV20-1 and TRBJ2-7; no definite D call. From germline, CDR1 is DFQATT and CDR2 SNEGSKA (reference sequence). Trimming left V 0 bases short and J 6 bases short, with 18 bases between. The CDR3 consists of 15 residues. In DNA, the CDR3 is TGCAGTGCTAGAGATCTTCAGAGAAAGGGTGTCGAGCAGTACTTC. Translation: CSARDLQRKGVEQYF.

This clonotype was counted ten times or more. The V call is TRBV6-5, the J call TRBJ2-3, with 8 bases aligning to TRBD2. Unmatched junction bases numbered 5, after V lost 5 bases and J lost 1 base. Germline V gene data show CDR1 as MNHEY and CDR2 as SVGAGI. The CDR3 totals 15 residues. This chain's CDR3 is CASSGPGLGTDTQYF. The CDR3 nucleotides are TGTGCCAGCAGTGGACCGGGACTAGGCACAGATACGCAGTATTTT.

This clonotype has a count of ten or more. The rearrangement uses TRBV3-1 and TRBJ2-3; no clear D. This CDR3 has 16 residues. V lost 4 bases and J lost 2, with 16 bases in between. Germline CDR1 and CDR2: LGHDT and YNNKEL (reference sequence). The CDR3 region is CASSPGVLRPTDTQYF. CDR3 coding DNA: TGTGCCAGCAGCCCCGGTGTGCTACGACCCACAGATACGCAGTATTTT.

This clonotype was observed many times. The rearrangement joins TRBV9 to TRBJ1-2; weak D call: TRBD1 (6 bases). The CDR3 loop spans 14 amino acids. CDR1 and CDR2 (germline): SGDLS, YYNGEE. Trimming removed 4 bases from V and 1 base from J, with 11 bases in between. CDR3 amino acids: CASSLRQDNYGYTF. The CDR3, as DNA: TGTGCCAGCAGCTTAAGACAGGATAACTATGGCTACACCTTC.

This chain connects TRBV20-1 to TRBJ2-3, with 11 bases aligning to TRBD1. Trimming at V came to 5 bases and at J to 3 bases, leaving 10 bases not matched to a gene. Germline V lookup: CDR1 DFQATT, CDR2 SNEGSKA (reference sequence). The CDR3 covers 16 residues. In DNA form, the CDR3 reads TGCAGTGCTCAGGGGTCCCGGGACAGGGGGACAGATACGCAGTATTTT. It encodes CSAQGSRDRGTDTQYF.

This clonotype has a count of ten or more. The chain employs TRBV3-1 and TRBJ1-3; no firm D call. Trimming took 0 bases from V and 0 from J, leaving 6 bases between them. The CDR3 is made up of 15 amino acids. CDR1 is LGHDT, CDR2 YNNKEL, per germline (reference sequence). CDR3 loop: CASSQDSISGNTIYF. In nucleotides, the CDR3 is TGTGCCAGCAGCCAAGATTCGATCTCTGGAAACACCATATATTTT.

The V gene is TRBV7-9, the J gene TRBJ2-2, with D possibly being TRBD1 (6 bases). The CDR3 has 18 amino acids. V gave up 1 base and J gave up 10 bases, with 25 bases separating them. Germline V gives CDR1 SEHNR, CDR2 FQNEAQ (reference sequence). This chain's CDR3 is CASSLGAPDRMLIVELFF. The DNA for the CDR3 is TGTGCCAGCAGCTTAGGAGCCCCCGACAGGATGCTCATCGTGGAGCTGTTTTTT.

Comment on this clonotype: The junction departs from the called germline gene at one end, perhaps through a read error. CDR3 DNA sequence: TGCAGAGTTGAAGATCCGGGGGGCAGGGACTGCTACAATGAGCAGTTCTTC. Translated: CRVEDPGGRDCYNEQFF. This chain connects TRBV29-1 to TRBJ2-1, with D possibly matching TRBD2 (7 bases). The CDR3 is 17 amino acids. Looked up from germline, CDR1 is SQVTM and CDR2 is ANQGSEA.

In its sample, this clonotype was seen many times. J is TRBJ2-2 and V is TRBV20-1; D is perhaps TRBD1 or TRBD2 (5 bases each). V was clipped by 5 bases and J by 6 bases, with 22 bases between them. CDR3 length: 16 amino acids. Germline V gene lookup returns CDR1 DFQATT and CDR2 SNEGSKA (reference sequence). In DNA, the CDR3 is TGCAGTGCTGGATCCCGGGGCGGCCGAACGGCCGGGGAGCTGTTTTTT. This sequence encodes CSAGSRGGRTAGELFF.

Relative to its sample, this clonotype is medium-sized. This rearrangement joins TRBV5-1 to TRBJ2-7, with D possibly TRBD1 on 5 matching bases. Germline V gives CDR1 SGHRS, CDR2 YFSETQ. CDR3 length: 15 residues. Trimming shortened V by 4 bases and J by 0 bases, and 14 bases separated the two germline ends. The CDR3 region has the DNA TGCGCCAGCAGCCTCTCAGGGATGGGCTCCTACGAGCAGTACTTC. This sequence encodes CASSLSGMGSYEQYF.

This clonotype was observed many times. This chain joins TRBV12-3 or TRBV12-4 and TRBJ2-2; no clear D. V was trimmed by 2 bases and J by 4 bases, leaving 8 bases between them. This CDR3 spans 14 amino acids. CDR3 sequence reads: CASSLRPFTGELFF. CDR3 DNA: TGTGCCAGCAGTTTAAGGCCATTCACCGGGGAGCTGTTTTTT.

This clonotype appeared many times. The chain has TRBV5-1 and TRBJ1-1; D is ambiguous. Per germline, CDR1 SGHRS and CDR2 YFSETQ. The CDR3 has 12 amino acids. Trimming took 4 bases from V and 8 from J, leaving 12 bases between them. The CDR3 coding sequence is TGCGCCAGCAGCGGTGAGACAAAGGAAGCTTTCTTT. Translated, it gives CASSGETKEAFF.

There are many counts of this clonotype. V and J are TRBV5-1 and TRBJ2-3; TRBD1 matches at 9 bases. The CDR3 has 16 residues. The V gene's germline CDR1 is SGHRS and CDR2 YFSETQ. Trimming took 0 bases from V and 2 from J; bases not matched to a gene: 4. In DNA form, the CDR3 reads TGCGCCAGCAGCTTGGGGGGGACAGGGCCCACAGATACGCAGTATTTT. This translates into CASSLGGTGPTDTQYF.

There are many counts of this clonotype. The CDR3 is CASSVGGRVTGELFF. In DNA, the CDR3 is TGTGCCAGCAGCGTAGGAGGCAGGGTCACCGGGGAGCTGTTTTTT. The chain is built from TRBV9 and TRBJ2-2; D perhaps matches TRBD1 (5 bases). V was shortened by 0 bases and J by 4 bases, with 10 bases between the two germline ends. The germline gives CDR1 SGDLS, CDR2 YYNGEE. The CDR3 covers 15 residues. Full variable domain (outside the CDR3, taken from reference TRBV9 and TRBJ2-2): DSGVTQTPKHLITATGQRVTLRCSPRSGDLSVYWYQQSLDQGLQFLIQYYNGEERAKGNILERFSAQQFPDLHSELNLSSLELGDSALYFCASSVGGRVTGELFFGEGSRLTVL.

This clonotype has at least ten counts. The chain carries TRBV4-3 and TRBJ2-1; 8 bases line up with TRBD2. V gave up 5 bases and J gave up 8 bases; unmatched junction bases: 11. The CDR3 contains 15 residues. CDR1 is LGHNA, CDR2 YSLEER, per germline. Here the CDR3 DNA reads TGCGCCAGCAGCTTGACGACCGGGGGGGCCCATGAGCAGTTCTTC. Translated: CASSLTTGGAHEQFF.

In this sample, this clonotype turned up many times. The V call is TRBV10-3, the J call TRBJ2-7; 10 nucleotides align to TRBD1. Per the germline V gene, CDR1 is ENHRY and CDR2 is SYGVKD. Trimming removed 2 bases from V and 2 bases from J; junction bases left unmatched: 0. This CDR3 is 14 amino acids long. CDR3 in amino acids: CAISEGQGAYEQYF. CDR3 sequence (DNA): TGTGCCATCAGTGAGGGACAGGGGGCCTACGAGCAGTACTTC.

This clonotype has a count of ten or more. This chain connects TRBV7-2 to TRBJ2-7; 8 bases match TRBD2. Germline V gene sequence: CDR1 SGHTA, CDR2 FQGNSA. This CDR3 is built from 16 residues. Losses at the gene ends were 5 bases for V and 2 bases for J; bases not matched to a gene: 11. This CDR3 is CASSPSGGGNPYEQYF. The CDR3 nucleotides read TGTGCCAGCAGCCCCTCCGGCGGGGGGAACCCCTACGAGCAGTACTTC.

This clonotype was counted ten times or more. This sequence joins TRBV12-3 or TRBV12-4 and TRBJ2-3, with 10 bases lining up with TRBD2. The CDR3 contains 14 residues. J was trimmed by 7 bases and V by 5 bases; bases with no gene match: 6. CDR3 protein: CASSTSGVGHTQYF. In DNA form, the CDR3 reads TGTGCCAGCAGTACTAGCGGGGTGGGACATACGCAGTATTTT.

The sample holds many counts of this clonotype. The DNA for the CDR3 is TGTGCCAGCAGTGAGGACAGGATCCCTGGAAACACCATATATTTT. Protein sequence: CASSEDRIPGNTIYF. This chain links TRBV6-5 with TRBJ1-3; 7 bases map to TRBD1. Looked up from germline, CDR1 is MNHEY and CDR2 is SVGAGI. The CDR3 sequence is 15 residues long. V lost 5 bases and J lost 2; bases outside the gene matches: 6.

The sample holds many counts of this clonotype. The chain links TRBV10-3 to TRBJ2-5, with 7 bases that match TRBD1. The CDR3 has 15 amino acids. V dropped 2 bases and J dropped 1; count of bases not matched to a gene: 4. Germline loops: CDR1 ENHRY, CDR2 SYGVKD. The CDR3 loop is CAISEPGTAQETQYF. The CDR3 nucleotides are TGTGCCATCAGTGAGCCAGGGACAGCCCAAGAGACCCAGTACTTC.

This clonotype has at least ten counts. The chain joins TRBV25-1 to TRBJ2-7, with D hard to call. The CDR3 is made up of 15 amino acids. V shed 3 bases and J shed 0 bases, with 12 bases lying between them. Germline CDR1 reads MGHDK; CDR2 reads SYGVNS. The CDR3 loop is CASSEEGYSSYEQYF. The CDR3 DNA reads as TGTGCCAGCAGTGAGGAAGGGTACAGCTCCTACGAGCAGTACTTC.

This clonotype has ten or more counts. This chain connects TRBV4-1 to TRBJ2-7; TRBD2 matches 9 bases. The ends lost 1 base at V and 9 bases at J; junction bases unmatched: 4. Germline CDR1 and CDR2: MGHRA and YSYEKL. This CDR3 has 13 residues. Here the CDR3 DNA reads TGCGCCAGCAGCCAAGCTAGCGGGACGGCGCAGTACTTC. Translation gives CASSQASGTAQYF.

This clonotype occurred a few times. This chain links TRBV12-2 with TRBJ1-4. TRBV12-2 is a recognized pseudogene. The CDR3 extends over 15 amino acids. For the CDR3, the DNA is TGTGCAAGTCGCTTAAACGAGACAACTAATGAAAAACTGTTTTTT. Translated, it gives CASRLNETTNEKLFF.